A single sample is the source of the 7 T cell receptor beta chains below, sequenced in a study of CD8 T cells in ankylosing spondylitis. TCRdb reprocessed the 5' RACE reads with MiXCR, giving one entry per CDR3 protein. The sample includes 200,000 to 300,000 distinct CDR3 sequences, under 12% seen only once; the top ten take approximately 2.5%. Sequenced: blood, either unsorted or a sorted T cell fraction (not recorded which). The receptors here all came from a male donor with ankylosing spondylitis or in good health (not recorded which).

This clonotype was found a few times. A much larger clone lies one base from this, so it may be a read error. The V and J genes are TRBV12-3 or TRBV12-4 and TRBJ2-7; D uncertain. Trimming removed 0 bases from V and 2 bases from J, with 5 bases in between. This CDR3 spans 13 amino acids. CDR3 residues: CASSLASPYEQYF. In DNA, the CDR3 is TGTGCCAGCAGTTTAGCCTCCCCCTACGAGCAGTACTTC.

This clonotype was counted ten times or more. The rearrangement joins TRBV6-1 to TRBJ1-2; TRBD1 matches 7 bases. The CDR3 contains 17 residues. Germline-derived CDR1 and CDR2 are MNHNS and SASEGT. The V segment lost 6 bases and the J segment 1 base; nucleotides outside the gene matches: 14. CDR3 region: CASRGPTDRVGNYGYTF. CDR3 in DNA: TGTGCCAGCAGGGGCCCAACCGACAGGGTGGGTAACTATGGCTACACCTTC.

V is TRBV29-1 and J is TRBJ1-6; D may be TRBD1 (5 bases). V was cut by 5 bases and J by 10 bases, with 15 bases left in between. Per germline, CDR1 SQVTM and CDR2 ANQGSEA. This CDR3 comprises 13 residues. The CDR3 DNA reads TGCAGCGTTATCCTCCAGCAGGGATCACCCCTCCACTTT. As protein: CSVILQQGSPLHF. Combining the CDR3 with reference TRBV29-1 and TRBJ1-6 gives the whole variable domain SAVISQKPSRDICQRGTSLTIQCQVDSQVTMMFWYRQQPGQSLTLIATANQGSEATYESGFVIDKFPISRPNLTFSTLTVSNMSPEDSSIYLCSVILQQGSPLHFGNGTRLTVT.

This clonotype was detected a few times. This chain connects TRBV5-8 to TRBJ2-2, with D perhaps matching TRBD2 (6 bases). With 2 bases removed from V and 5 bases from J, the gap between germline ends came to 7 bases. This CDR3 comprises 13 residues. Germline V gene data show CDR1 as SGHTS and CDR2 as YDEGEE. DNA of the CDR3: TGTGCCAGCAGCTTACTAGCTACCGGGGAGCTGTTTTTT. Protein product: CASSLLATGELFF. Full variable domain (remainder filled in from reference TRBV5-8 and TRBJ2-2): EAGVTQSPTHLIKTRGQQATLRCSPISGHTSVYWYQQALGLGLQFLLWYDEGEERNRGNFPPRFSGRQFPNYSSELNVNALELEDSALYLCASSLLATGELFFGEGSRLTVL.

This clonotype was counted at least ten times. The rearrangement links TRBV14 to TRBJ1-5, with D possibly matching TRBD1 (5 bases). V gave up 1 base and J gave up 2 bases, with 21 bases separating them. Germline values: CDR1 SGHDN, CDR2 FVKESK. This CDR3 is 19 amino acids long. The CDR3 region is CASSQVQGPGMWRNQPQHF. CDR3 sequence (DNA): TGTGCCAGCAGCCAAGTTCAGGGTCCAGGAATGTGGCGCAATCAGCCCCAGCATTTT.

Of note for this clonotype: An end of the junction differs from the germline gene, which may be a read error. The CDR3 DNA follows: TGTGCCAGCAGGATAGGGGGTTCTGGAGAGACCCAGTGCTTC. It specifies CASRIGGSGETQCF. This chain joins TRBV7-2 and TRBJ2-5; tentative D call: TRBD1 (6 bases). Looked up from germline, CDR1 is SGHTA and CDR2 is FQGNSA. The length of the CDR3 is 14 residues.

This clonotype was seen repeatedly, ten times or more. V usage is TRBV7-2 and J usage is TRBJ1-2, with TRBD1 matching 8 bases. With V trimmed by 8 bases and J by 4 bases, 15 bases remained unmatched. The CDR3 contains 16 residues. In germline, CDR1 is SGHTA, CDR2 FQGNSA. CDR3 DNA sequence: TGTGCCAGCTCTAGCCGGACAGGGAGTTGGGGCTATGGCTACACCTTC. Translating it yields CASSSRTGSWGYGYTF.